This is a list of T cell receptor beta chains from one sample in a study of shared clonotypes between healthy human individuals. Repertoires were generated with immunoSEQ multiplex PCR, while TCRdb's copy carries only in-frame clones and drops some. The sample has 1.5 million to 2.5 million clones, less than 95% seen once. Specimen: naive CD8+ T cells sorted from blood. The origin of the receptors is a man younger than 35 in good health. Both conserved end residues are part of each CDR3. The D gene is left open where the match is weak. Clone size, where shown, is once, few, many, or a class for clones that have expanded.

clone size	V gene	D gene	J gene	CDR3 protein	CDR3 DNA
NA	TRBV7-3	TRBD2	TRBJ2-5	CASSLTSGSTQYF	TGTGCCAGCAGCTTAACTAGCGGGTCGACCCAGTACTTC
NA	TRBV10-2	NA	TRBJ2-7	CASSDEGIQYF	TGCGCCAGCAGTGATGAGGGGATACAGTACTTC
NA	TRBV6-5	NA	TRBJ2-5	CASSSPDIQETQYF	TGTGCCAGCAGTTCCCCGGACATCCAAGAGACCCAGTACTTC
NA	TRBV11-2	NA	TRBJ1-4	CASSLEGRPNEKLFF	TGTGCCAGCAGCTTAGAGGGACGGCCTAATGAAAAACTGTTTTTT
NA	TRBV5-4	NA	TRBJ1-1	CASSQPMNTEAFF	TGTGCCAGCAGCCAACCAATGAACACTGAAGCTTTCTTT
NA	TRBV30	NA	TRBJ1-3	CAWNEDFSGNTIYF	TGTGCCTGGAATGAGGACTTCTCTGGAAACACCATATATTTT
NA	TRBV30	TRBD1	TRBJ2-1	CAWGTGVSGEQFF	TGTGCCTGGGGGACAGGGGTCAGCGGTGAGCAGTTCTTC
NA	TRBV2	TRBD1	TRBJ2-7	CASSLATGVYEQYF	TGTGCCAGCAGCTTGGCGACAGGGGTCTACGAGCAGTACTTC
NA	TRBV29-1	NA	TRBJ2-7	CSVESGNSYEQYF	TGCAGCGTTGAATCAGGGAACTCCTACGAGCAGTACTTC
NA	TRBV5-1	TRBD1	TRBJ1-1	CASSLVPGQGMNTEAFF	TGCGCCAGCAGCCTAGTCCCGGGACAGGGTATGAACACTGAAGCTTTCTTT
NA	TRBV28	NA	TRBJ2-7	CASRQTSVYEQYF	TGTGCCAGCAGACAAACTTCTGTCTACGAGCAGTACTTC
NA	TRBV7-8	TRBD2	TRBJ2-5	CASSFGLAGGKLQETQYF	TGTGCCAGCAGCTTTGGACTAGCGGGGGGAAAACTCCAAGAGACCCAGTACTTC
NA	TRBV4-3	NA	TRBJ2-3	CASSQDLSPTDFSTDTQYF	TGCGCCAGCAGCCAAGATCTGAGTCCGACAGATTTTAGCACAGATACGCAGTATTTT
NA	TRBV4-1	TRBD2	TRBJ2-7	CASSQDGTSGYYEQYF	TGCGCCAGCAGCCAGGACGGGACTAGCGGGTACTACGAGCAGTACTTC
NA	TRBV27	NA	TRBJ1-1	CASTPQLGNTEAFF	TGTGCCAGCACCCCTCAGCTGGGGAACACTGAAGCTTTCTTT
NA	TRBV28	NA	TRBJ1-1	CASSFRPEFSPVQGNF	TGTGCCAGCAGCTTTCGCCCGGAATTTTCCCCCGTGCAGGGAAACTTT
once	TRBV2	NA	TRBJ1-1	CASGEGAMNTEAFF	TGTGCCAGCGGTGAAGGGGCGATGAACACTGAAGCTTTCTTT
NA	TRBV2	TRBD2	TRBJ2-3	CASSRTSGGGTDTQYF	TGTGCCAGCAGTCGGACTAGCGGAGGGGGCACAGATACGCAGTATTTT
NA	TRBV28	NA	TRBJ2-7	CASSLEGSPSSSYEQYF	TGTGCCAGCAGTTTAGAAGGATCCCCCTCCTCCTCCTACGAGCAGTACTTC
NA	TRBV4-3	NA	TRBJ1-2	CASSQGRDYGYTF	TGCGCCAGCAGCCAGGGTCGGGACTATGGCTACACCTTC
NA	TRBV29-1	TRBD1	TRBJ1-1	CSAQDRGSLNTEAFF	TGCAGCGCACAGGACAGGGGAAGTCTGAACACTGAAGCTTTCTTT
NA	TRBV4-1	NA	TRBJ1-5	CASSPDGNQPQHF	TGCGCCAGCAGCCCTGACGGAAATCAGCCCCAGCATTTT
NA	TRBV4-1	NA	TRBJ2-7	CASSQEGTRYEQYF	TGCGCCAGCAGCCAAGAGGGCACGAGATACGAGCAGTACTTC
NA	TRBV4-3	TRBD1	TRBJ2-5	CASSQDNRGTETQYF	TGCGCCAGCAGCCAAGACAACAGGGGAACGGAGACCCAGTACTTC
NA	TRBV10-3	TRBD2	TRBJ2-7	CATDAGTSATYEQYF	TGTGCCACCGACGCCGGGACTAGCGCTACCTACGAGCAGTACTTC
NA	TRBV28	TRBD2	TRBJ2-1	CASTTSPGGGYNEQFF	TGTGCCAGCACCACCTCTCCCGGGGGGGGGTACAATGAGCAGTTCTTC
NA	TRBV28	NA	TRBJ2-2	CASSLSTTPVPGELFF	TGTGCCAGCAGTTTATCGACGACACCGGTCCCCGGGGAGCTGTTTTTT
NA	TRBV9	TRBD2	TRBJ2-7	CASSANKLTSDSYEQYF	TGTGCCAGCAGCGCTAACAAATTGACTAGCGACTCCTACGAGCAGTACTTC
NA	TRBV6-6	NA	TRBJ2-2	CASSHPLGTGELFF	TGTGCCAGCAGTCACCCTTTGGGCACCGGGGAGCTGTTTTTT
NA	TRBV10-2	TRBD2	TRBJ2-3	CASSEGSGKTSTDTQYF	TGCGCCAGCAGTGAAGGTAGCGGGAAGACTAGCACAGATACGCAGTATTTT
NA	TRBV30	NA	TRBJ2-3	CAWSVMTRSSTDTQYF	TGTGCCTGGAGTGTAATGACTCGGTCCTCCACAGATACGCAGTATTTT
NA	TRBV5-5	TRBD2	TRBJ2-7	CASSLRGILAGLDSYEQYF	TGTGCCAGCAGCTTGCGAGGGATACTAGCGGGCCTAGACTCCTACGAGCAGTACTTC
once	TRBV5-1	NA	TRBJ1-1	CASSLGLSAEAFF	TGCGCCAGCAGCTTAGGGTTAAGCGCTGAAGCTTTCTTT
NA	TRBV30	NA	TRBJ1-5	CAWSAKDRPDYSNQPQHF	TGTGCCTGGAGCGCGAAAGACAGGCCTGATTATAGCAATCAGCCCCAGCATTTT
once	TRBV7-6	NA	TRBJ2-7	CASSRGAWDISYEQYF	TGTGCCAGCAGCCGCGGGGCCTGGGACATATCCTACGAGCAGTACTTC
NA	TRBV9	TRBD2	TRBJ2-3	CASSAWTSGGADTQYF	TGTGCCAGCAGCGCTTGGACTAGCGGGGGCGCAGATACGCAGTATTTT
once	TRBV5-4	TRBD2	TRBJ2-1	CASSLEQGGTYNEQFF	TGTGCCAGCAGCTTGGAGCAGGGAGGGACCTACAATGAGCAGTTCTTC
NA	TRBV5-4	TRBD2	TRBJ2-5	CASSQGGAPEETQYF	TGTGCCAGCAGCCAGGGAGGGGCCCCTGAAGAGACCCAGTACTTC
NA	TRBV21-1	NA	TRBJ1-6	CASSKCRDSLSYNSPLHF	TGTGCCAGCAGCAAATGTCGGGACAGCCTCTCCTATAATTCACCCCTCCACTTT
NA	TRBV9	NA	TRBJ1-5	CASSVAGGQPQHF	TGTGCCAGCAGCGTAGCCGGGGGTCAGCCCCAGCATTTT
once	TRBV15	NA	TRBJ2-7	CATSSDWDRSYEQYF	TGTGCCACCAGCTCCGACTGGGATAGGTCCTACGAGCAGTACTTC
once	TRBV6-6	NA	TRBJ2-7	CASSSGTAQYSYEQYF	TGTGCCAGCAGTTCAGGGACGGCCCAATACTCCTACGAGCAGTACTTC
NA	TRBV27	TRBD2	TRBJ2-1	CASSWQAGGNEQFF	TGTGCCAGCAGTTGGCAGGCGGGGGGCAATGAGCAGTTCTTC
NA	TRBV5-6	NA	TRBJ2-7	CASSERPYRTYSYEQYF	TGTGCCAGCAGCGAGCGACCGTACCGGACTTACAGCTACGAGCAGTACTTC
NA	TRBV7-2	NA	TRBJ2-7	CASSLTSGGSYEQYF	TGTGCCAGCAGCTTAACCAGCGGAGGCTCCTACGAGCAGTACTTC
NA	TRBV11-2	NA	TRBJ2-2	CASSFVSRTGELFF	TGTGCCAGCAGCTTTGTGAGTCGCACCGGGGAGCTGTTTTTT
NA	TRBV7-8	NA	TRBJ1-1	CASSPPGAVERSTEAFF	TGTGCCAGCAGCCCCCCGGGGGCAGTGGAAAGGAGCACTGAAGCTTTCTTT
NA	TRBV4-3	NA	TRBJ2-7	CASSQDAGAPYEQYF	TGCGCCAGCAGCCAAGACGCAGGGGCGCCCTACGAGCAGTACTTC
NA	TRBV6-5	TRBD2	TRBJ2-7	CASSSTGLAGGQQYF	TGTGCCAGCAGTTCTACAGGACTAGCGGGAGGGCAGCAGTACTTC
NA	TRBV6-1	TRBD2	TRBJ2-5	CASTPAGGLETQYF	TGTGCCAGCACCCCCGCGGGGGGGCTCGAGACCCAGTACTTC
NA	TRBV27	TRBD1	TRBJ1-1	CASSPTGGNTEAFF	TGTGCCAGCAGTCCCACAGGGGGGAACACTGAAGCTTTCTTT
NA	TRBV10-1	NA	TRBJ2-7	CASSWTSYEQYF	TGCGCCAGCAGTTGGACCTCCTACGAGCAGTACTTC
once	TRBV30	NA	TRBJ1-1	CAWSLDLNTEAFF	TGTGCCTGGTCCCTTGACCTGAACACTGAAGCTTTCTTT
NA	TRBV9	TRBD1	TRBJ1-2	CASSFETGGNYGYTF	TGTGCCAGCAGCTTTGAGACAGGGGGTAACTATGGCTACACCTTC
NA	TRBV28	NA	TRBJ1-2	CASSLVEESYGYTF	TGTGCCAGCAGTTTGGTAGAAGAATCCTATGGCTACACCTTC
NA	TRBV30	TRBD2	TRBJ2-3	CAWSASGRAEDTQYF	TGTGCCTGGAGTGCTAGCGGGAGGGCCGAAGATACGCAGTATTTT